This T cell receptor beta chain was captured by sequencing in a study of blood T cell repertoires in COVID-19. Study-level background: Italy, Spain and the United States were the sources of the convalescent and acute COVID-19 samples.

Across 20 to 25 US areas, participants ranged in age from about 18 to 89 years. Either two negative PCRs, clearance, or symptom resolution qualified Cohort 3 donors as recovered. Trimming left V 3 bases short and J 8 bases short, with 22 bases between. The CDR3 is made up of 16 amino acids. CDR1 is SGHNT, CDR2 YENEEA, per germline. As handled by the study authors: Amplification of reference gene primers was used by the study to estimate nucleated cell counts. Produced via immunoSEQ multiplex PCR; TCRdb's table is partial and in-frame only. V and J calls and clone size follow that table, whereas D and trimming were derived from the DNA. The sample lists 280,000 or so clones; 80% to 90% were seen once.

The sample consisted of PBMCs or T cells enriched from blood (not recorded which). The receptor was isolated from a man aged 25-45 years who had recovered from COVID-19. The rearrangement links TRBV11-3 to TRBJ1-2, with a tentative D call TRBD1 (6 bases). The CDR3, as DNA: TGTGCCAGCAGCTTCCCCGGGGGGCGGGATATCGAAGGCTACACCTTC. Its protein product is CASSFPGGRDIEGYTF.